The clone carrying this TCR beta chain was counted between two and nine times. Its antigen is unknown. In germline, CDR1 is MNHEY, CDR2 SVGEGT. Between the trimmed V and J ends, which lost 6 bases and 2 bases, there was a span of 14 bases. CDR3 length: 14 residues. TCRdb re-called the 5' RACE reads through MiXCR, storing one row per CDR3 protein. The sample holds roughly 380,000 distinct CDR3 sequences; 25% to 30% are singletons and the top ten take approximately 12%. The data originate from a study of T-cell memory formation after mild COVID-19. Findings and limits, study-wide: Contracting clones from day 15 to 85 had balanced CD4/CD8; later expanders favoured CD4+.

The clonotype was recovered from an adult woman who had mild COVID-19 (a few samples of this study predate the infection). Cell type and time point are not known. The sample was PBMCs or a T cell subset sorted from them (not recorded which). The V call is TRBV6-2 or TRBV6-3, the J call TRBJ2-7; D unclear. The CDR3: CASRRKGFPYEQYF. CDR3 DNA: TGTGCCAGCAGACGTAAGGGTTTCCCCTACGAGCAGTACTTC.